The rows below give T cell receptor beta chains drawn from one sample of a study of cytomegalovirus exposure and HLA in healthy donors. Here immunoSEQ multiplex PCR was the method, and the copy in TCRdb shows in-frame clones only, minus some. Altogether some 100,000 clones are present, 76% being singletons, with the ten largest covering around 3.8%. Sequencing was carried out using PBMCs. These receptor sequences come from a woman aged 50 to 65 in good health and CMV-seropositive. CDR3s include the opening cysteine and the closing phenylalanine or tryptophan. Fields, in order: D gene, J gene, V gene, clone size, CDR3 DNA, CDR3 protein. D genes are given only for firm matches. Some rows have no size entry. The others give once, few or many, or a class for an expanded clone.

>.|TRBJ2-7|TRBV2|once
TGTGCCAGCAGTGACATAATGACTAGCTACGAGCAGTACTTC
CASSDIMTSYEQYF
>.|TRBJ1-6|TRBV6-6|.
TGTGCCAGCAGTTACGAGACAGGTCGTAATTCACCCCTCCACTTT
CASSYETGRNSPLHF
>TRBD1|TRBJ1-5|TRBV16|few
TGTGCCAGCAGCCAAAACCCTATTATAGGACAGGGTAATCAGCCCCAGCATTTT
CASSQNPIIGQGNQPQHF
>.|TRBJ1-4|TRBV9|.
TGTGCCAGCAGCGCCCGCAGGGTTGATGAAAAACTGTTTTTT
CASSARRVDEKLFF
>TRBD1|TRBJ2-2|TRBV27|.
TGTGCCAGCAGTTCTCTGGACAGGGAAAATACCGGGGAGCTGTTTTTT
CASSSLDRENTGELFF
>TRBD1|TRBJ2-6|TRBV4-1|.
TGCGCCAGCAGCCAAGGTCCTCGTACAGGGGCTGGGGCCAACGTCCTGACTTTC
CASSQGPRTGAGANVLTF
>.|TRBJ1-2|TRBV11-2|.
TGTGCCAGCAGCCCAGCAGGGCGAGCATATGGCTACACCTTC
CASSPAGRAYGYTF
>.|TRBJ1-2|TRBV10-3|.
TGTGCCATCGGGAGTCACAGGGACGCGACCTATGGCTACACCTTC
CAIGSHRDATYGYTF
>.|TRBJ2-2|TRBV5-1|.
TGCGCCAGCAGCTACAATGGACAGTCAACGTACCTCGCGAACACCGGGGAGCTGTTTTTT
CASSYNGQSTYLANTGELFF
>.|TRBJ1-1|TRBV6-1|.
TGTGCCAGCAGTGATCCCAGGGTCAACACTGAAGCTTTCTTT
CASSDPRVNTEAFF
>.|TRBJ1-3|TRBV21-1|.
TGTGCCAGCAGCAAAAAAGGCCAAGCGGGCAGGGACGGCTCTGGAAACACCATATATTTT
CASSKKGQAGRDGSGNTIYF
>TRBD2|TRBJ2-7|TRBV27|.
TGTGCCAGCAGGGCGGGGGGTAACATCCACGAGCAGTACTTC
CASRAGGNIHEQYF
>.|TRBJ1-5|TRBV7-8|.
TGTGCCAGCAGCTTAGGAGGCGGAGAGGGTCAGCCCCAGCATTTT
CASSLGGGEGQPQHF
>TRBD1|TRBJ2-2|TRBV30|.
TGTGCCTGGAGGTATGGGACAGCGAACACCGGGGAGCTGTTTTTT
CAWRYGTANTGELFF
>TRBD1|TRBJ2-5|TRBV7-9|.
TGTGCCAGCAGCTTCTCCCAGGGGGCGGCGGAGACCCAGTACTTC
CASSFSQGAAETQYF